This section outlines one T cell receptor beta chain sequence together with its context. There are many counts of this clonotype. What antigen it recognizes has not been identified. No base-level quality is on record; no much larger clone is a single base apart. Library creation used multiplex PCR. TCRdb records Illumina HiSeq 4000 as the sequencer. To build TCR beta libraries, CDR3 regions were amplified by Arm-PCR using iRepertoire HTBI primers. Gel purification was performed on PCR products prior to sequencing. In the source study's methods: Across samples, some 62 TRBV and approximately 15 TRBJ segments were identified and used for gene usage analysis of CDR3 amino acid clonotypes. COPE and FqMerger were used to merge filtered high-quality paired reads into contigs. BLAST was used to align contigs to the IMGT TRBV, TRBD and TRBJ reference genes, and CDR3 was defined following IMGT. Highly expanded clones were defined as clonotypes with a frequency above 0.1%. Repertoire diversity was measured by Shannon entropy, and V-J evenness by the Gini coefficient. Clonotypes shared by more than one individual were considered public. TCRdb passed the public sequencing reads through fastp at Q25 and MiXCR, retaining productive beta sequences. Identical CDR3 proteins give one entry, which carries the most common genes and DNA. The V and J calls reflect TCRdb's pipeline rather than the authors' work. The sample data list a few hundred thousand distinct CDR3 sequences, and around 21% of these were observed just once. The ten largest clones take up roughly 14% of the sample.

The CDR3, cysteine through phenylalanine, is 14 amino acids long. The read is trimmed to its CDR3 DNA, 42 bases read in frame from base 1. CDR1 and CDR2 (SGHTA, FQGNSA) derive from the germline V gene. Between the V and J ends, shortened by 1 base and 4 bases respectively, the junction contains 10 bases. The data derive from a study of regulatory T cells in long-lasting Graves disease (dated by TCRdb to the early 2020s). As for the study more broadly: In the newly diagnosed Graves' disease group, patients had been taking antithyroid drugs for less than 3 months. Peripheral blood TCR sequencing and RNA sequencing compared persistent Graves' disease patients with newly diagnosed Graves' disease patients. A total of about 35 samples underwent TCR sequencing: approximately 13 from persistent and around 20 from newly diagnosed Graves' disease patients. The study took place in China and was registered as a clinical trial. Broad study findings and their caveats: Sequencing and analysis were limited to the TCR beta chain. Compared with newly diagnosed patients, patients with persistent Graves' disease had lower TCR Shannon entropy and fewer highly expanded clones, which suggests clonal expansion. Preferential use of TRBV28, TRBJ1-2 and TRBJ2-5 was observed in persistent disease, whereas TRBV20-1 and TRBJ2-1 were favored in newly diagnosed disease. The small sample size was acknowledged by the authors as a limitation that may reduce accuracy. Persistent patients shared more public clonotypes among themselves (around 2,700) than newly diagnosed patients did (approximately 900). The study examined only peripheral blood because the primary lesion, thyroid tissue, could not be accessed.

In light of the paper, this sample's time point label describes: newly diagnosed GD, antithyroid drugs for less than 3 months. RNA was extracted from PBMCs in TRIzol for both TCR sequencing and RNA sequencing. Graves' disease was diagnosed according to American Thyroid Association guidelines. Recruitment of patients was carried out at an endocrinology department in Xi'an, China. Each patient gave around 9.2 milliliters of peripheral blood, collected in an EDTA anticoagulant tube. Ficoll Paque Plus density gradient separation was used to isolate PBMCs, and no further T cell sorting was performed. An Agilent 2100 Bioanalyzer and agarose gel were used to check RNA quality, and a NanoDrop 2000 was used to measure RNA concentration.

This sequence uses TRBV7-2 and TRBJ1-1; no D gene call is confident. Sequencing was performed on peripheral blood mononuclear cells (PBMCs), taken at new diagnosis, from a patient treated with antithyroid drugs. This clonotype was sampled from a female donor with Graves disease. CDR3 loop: CASSLGVSGTEAFF. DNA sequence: TGTGCCAGCAGCTTAGGAGTCTCGGGCACTGAAGCTTTCTTT.